The 14 T cell receptor beta chains below all came from one sample that was sequenced in a study of pediatric ulcerative colitis. The assay was immunoSEQ multiplex PCR, and TCRdb's table has in-frame clones only and misses some. The sample contains around 40,000 clones, roughly 71% of which appear only once. One to two pinch biopsies were taken from the rectum during colonoscopy. What was sequenced was gut tissue. These receptor sequences come from a boy between 10 and 17 years old with severe ulcerative colitis.

CDR3 bases: TGTGCCAGTAGTATGAGAAGAGGGAGTATCACTGAAGCTTTCTTT. Protein sequence: CASSMRRGSITEAFF. The chain combines TRBV19 with TRBJ1-1; no firm D call. The V gene lost 3 bases and the J gene lost 4 bases, with 15 bases spanning the gap. The CDR3 contains 15 residues. The germline CDR1 and CDR2 sequences are LNHDA and SQIVND (reference sequence).

The chain has TRBV13 and TRBJ2-2, with D possibly TRBD1 on 5 matching bases. The V end was cut by 4 bases, the J end by 7 bases, with 10 bases between. Per germline, CDR1 PRHDT and CDR2 FYEKMQ (reference sequence). The length of the CDR3 is 13 residues. The CDR3 DNA reads as TGTGCCAGCAGCTCGATACAGGTCGGGGAGCTGTTTTTT. Translation: CASSSIQVGELFF.

CDR3 DNA: TGCGCCAGCAGCTCCCAAACAGGGGGCACTGAAGCTTTCTTT. Its protein product is CASSSQTGGTEAFF. This chain connects TRBV5-1 to TRBJ1-1; TRBD1 aligns across 8 bases. Germline CDR1 reads SGHRS; CDR2 reads YFSETQ. V dropped 3 bases and J dropped 4; count of bases not matched to a gene: 5. The CDR3 runs 14 residues.

The chain recombines TRBV11-2 with TRBJ2-5; D possibly corresponds to TRBD2 (7 bases). This CDR3 comprises 14 residues. Germline V gene lookup returns CDR1 SGHAT and CDR2 FQNNGV. Trimming took off 5 bases at V and 7 bases at J, with 17 bases between the two ends. Here the CDR3 DNA reads TGTGCCAGCAGCCCCACGGGGGGCCGGGGGACCCAGTACTTC. It yields the protein CASSPTGGRGTQYF.

CDR3 region: CSVEYGYEQYF. CDR3 DNA sequence: TGCAGCGTTGAATACGGTTACGAGCAGTACTTC. The V call is TRBV29-1, the J call TRBJ2-7; D not resolved. Per the germline V gene, CDR1 is SQVTM and CDR2 is ANQGSEA. Trimming left V 2 bases short and J 4 bases short, with 6 bases between. This CDR3 contains 11 residues.

The rearrangement uses TRBV4-1 and TRBJ2-7; possible D gene TRBD1, 6 bases. Germline lookup yields CDR1 MGHRA and CDR2 YSYEKL. V lost 4 bases to trimming and J lost 3 bases, with 16 bases between them. This CDR3 spans 15 amino acids. The CDR3 reads CASSRTGRKHYEQYF. The CDR3 DNA reads as TGCGCCAGCAGCCGAACAGGGCGTAAGCACTACGAGCAGTACTTC.

The gene calls are TRBV18 and TRBJ1-4; D gene uncertain. The V end lost 3 bases, the J end lost 6 bases, and 11 bases lay between the germline ends. From germline, CDR1 is KGHSH and CDR2 LQKENI. The CDR3 spans 14 residues. The chain's CDR3 is CASSPMGGDEKLFF. As DNA, the CDR3 is TGTGCCAGCTCACCTATGGGTGGGGATGAAAAACTGTTTTTT.

The rearrangement joins TRBV11-2 to TRBJ2-5, with D unclear. The CDR3 extends over 16 amino acids. Trimming removed 6 bases at V and 5 bases at J, with 22 bases between. Per germline, CDR1 SGHAT and CDR2 FQNNGV. DNA of the CDR3: TGTGCCAGCAGATTCACCCGTGGGCAGATCGGGGAGACCCAGTACTTC. Translated, it gives CASRFTRGQIGETQYF.

The chain couples TRBV5-6 to TRBJ2-2, with D perhaps TRBD2 (6 bases). CDR1 is SGHDT and CDR2 is YYEEEE in the germline V gene. V shed 3 bases and J shed 5 bases, with 14 bases lying between them. The CDR3 is made up of 15 amino acids. This CDR3 is CASSWLSGETGELFF. DNA of the CDR3: TGTGCCAGCAGCTGGCTCTCGGGGGAAACCGGGGAGCTGTTTTTT.

This clone has only a few counts. The chain joins TRBV11-2 to TRBJ2-7; D is tentatively TRBD1 or TRBD2 (5 bases each). Looked up from germline, CDR1 is SGHAT and CDR2 is FQNNGV. The V end was cut by 1 base, the J end by 6 bases, with 16 bases between. The CDR3 runs to 15 residues. The CDR3 is CASSLGRRQGVEQYF. The CDR3, as DNA: TGTGCCAGCAGCTTAGGCCGGCGGCAGGGAGTCGAGCAGTACTTC.

The chain couples TRBV10-3 to TRBJ2-7, with 8 positions matching TRBD1. The junction had 4 bases not matched to a gene; V was cut back by 4 bases and J by 2 bases. Germline V gene data show CDR1 as ENHRY and CDR2 as SYGVKD. This CDR3 has 14 amino acids. Here the CDR3 DNA reads TGTGCCATCAGTGGTACAGGGGGTGCCTACGAGCAGTACTTC. Translated, it gives CAISGTGGAYEQYF.

This sequence joins TRBV2 and TRBJ2-7, with a weak D call TRBD2 (6 bases). V lost 5 bases to trimming and J lost 3 bases, with 17 bases between them. The germline gives CDR1 SNHLY, CDR2 FYNNEI. The CDR3 totals 15 residues. For the CDR3, the DNA is TGTGCCAGCAGTCGGGGGACTTCTAAGGACTACGAGCAGTACTTC. Amino acids: CASSRGTSKDYEQYF.

The V call is TRBV15, the J call TRBJ2-1; D is ambiguous. V was shortened by 5 bases and J by 0 bases, with 14 bases between the two germline ends. Germline lookup yields CDR1 LNHNV and CDR2 YYDKDF (reference sequence). The CDR3 is 16 residues long. CDR3 in DNA: TGTGCCACCAGCCCCCGGCTATACAACTCCTACAATGAGCAGTTCTTC. Encoded protein: CATSPRLYNSYNEQFF.

This chain uses TRBV10-2 with TRBJ1-5; no definite D call. Germline CDR1 is WSHSY and CDR2 is SAAADI. This CDR3 has 12 residues. The V gene lost 0 bases and the J gene lost 7 bases, with 4 bases spanning the gap. Written as DNA, the CDR3 is TGCGCCAGCAGTGAGTCCCGACAGCCCCAGCATTTT. Translation: CASSESRQPQHF.